One sample yielded the 20 T cell receptor beta chains listed below, sequenced in a study of cytomegalovirus exposure and HLA in healthy donors (dated by TCRdb to about 2017). Library preparation used the immunoSEQ multiplex PCR assay. A mixture of 60 forward primers for TCR Vbeta segments and 13 reverse primers for TCR Jbeta segments was used in the multiplex PCR. Entries here come from immuneACCESS through TCRdb and include only in-frame sequences with V and J called. Some clones fail to appear in such tables; in the studies checked, an unresolved V gene covers under half of the shortfall, and the cause of the remainder is unknown. The sample table records approximately 150,000 clones; 60% to 80% of these occur just once. Together, the top ten hold about 3.8% of the sample. The sequencing input was PBMCs. These receptors all stem from a young man in good health and CMV-seropositive.

This chain uses TRBV19 with TRBJ2-7, with 9 positions matching TRBD1. This CDR3 is 13 amino acids long. Germline values: CDR1 LNHDA, CDR2 SQIVND (reference sequence). With 4 bases clipped from V and 3 bases from J, the junction kept 1 base outside the gene matches. CDR3 loop: CASSTGQGYEQYF. The CDR3 DNA follows: TGTGCCAGTAGTACGGGACAGGGCTACGAGCAGTACTTC.

In the case of this clone: Other DNA sequences in the same sample also yield this CDR3. V usage is TRBV7-9 and J usage is TRBJ1-6; D unclear. Trimming stripped 1 base from V and 8 bases from J, with 6 bases between. Germline V CDR1 and CDR2: SEHNR, FQNEAQ (reference sequence). The CDR3 covers 13 residues. CDR3 nucleotides: TGTGCCAGCAGCTTAGAGGGAGATTCACCCCTCCACTTT. Protein product: CASSLEGDSPLHF. Based on the CDR3 plus reference TRBV7-9 and TRBJ1-6, the full variable domain is DTGVSQNPRHKITKRGQNVTFRCDPISEHNRLYWYRQTLGQGPEFLTYFQNEAQLEKSRLLSDRFSAERPKGSFSTLEIQRTEQGDSAMYLCASSLEGDSPLHFGNGTRLTVT.

The J gene is TRBJ2-5, the V gene TRBV4-3; D is undetermined. Germline-derived CDR1 and CDR2 are LGHNA and YSLEER. The CDR3 extends over 14 amino acids. Trimming pared 0 bases from V and 5 bases from J, leaving 10 bases between. In DNA, the CDR3 is TGCGCCAGCAGCCAAGATCCGTTCGTTGAGACCCAGTACTTC. Residues: CASSQDPFVETQYF.

The chain joins TRBV6-5 to TRBJ2-2; a possible D gene is TRBD2 (6 bases). There are 13 residues in the CDR3. V lost 11 bases to trimming and J lost 4 bases, with 14 bases between them. Per germline, CDR1 MNHEY and CDR2 SVGAGI. CDR3 DNA: TGTGCCGCGGGGTGGGCGGGCACCGGGGAGCTGTTTTTT. It specifies CAAGWAGTGELFF.

The chain combines TRBV11-3 with TRBJ1-1; D is uncertain. This CDR3 contains 13 residues. Trimming shortened V by 0 bases and J by 2 bases, and 4 bases separated the two germline ends. Germline values: CDR1 SGHNT, CDR2 YENEEA. This CDR3 is CASSLEANTEAFF. The CDR3 region has the DNA TGTGCCAGCAGCTTAGAAGCTAACACTGAAGCTTTCTTT.

The chain recombines TRBV6-5 with TRBJ2-1, with TRBD1 matching over 8 bases. Per germline, CDR1 MNHEY and CDR2 SVGAGI. J lost 4 bases, V lost 7 bases, and 6 bases had no gene match. CDR3 size: 14 residues. CDR3 amino acids: CASTQDRAYNEQFF. The CDR3 nucleotides read TGTGCCAGCACTCAGGACAGGGCTTACAATGAGCAGTTCTTC.

This clone appeared a few times. The chain joins TRBV4-1 to TRBJ1-1; possibly TRBD1 for D (5 bases). The V end lost 6 bases, the J end lost 5 bases, and 10 bases lay between the germline ends. The germline V gene has CDR1 MGHRA and CDR2 YSYEKL. This CDR3 region has 12 residues. The chain's CDR3 is CASSGRVTEAFF. The CDR3 nucleotides read TGCGCCAGCAGTGGCAGGGTGACTGAAGCTTTCTTT.

This sequence joins TRBV7-2 and TRBJ2-5; 9 nucleotides align to TRBD1. V shed 4 bases, J shed 5 bases, and the junction held 8 bases outside the gene matches. The CDR3 covers 15 residues. Germline V gene lookup returns CDR1 SGHTA and CDR2 FQGNSA. CDR3 DNA: TGTGCCAGCAGCTCCCGACAGGGGGGTGGCGAGACCCAGTACTTC. It codes for CASSSRQGGGETQYF.

The genes are TRBV6-5 and TRBJ2-7; 10 bases line up with TRBD2. The V gene end was trimmed by 6 bases and the J gene end by 3 bases; junction bases not matched to a gene: 5. This CDR3 region has 14 residues. Germline assignment: CDR1 MNHEY and CDR2 SVGAGI. The CDR3: CASRLTSGYYEQYF. As DNA, the CDR3 is TGTGCCAGCAGGCTGACTAGCGGGTACTACGAGCAGTACTTC.

The chain uses TRBV5-1 and TRBJ2-5; 12 bases line up with TRBD2. In germline, CDR1 is SGHRS, CDR2 YFSETQ. The CDR3 spans 14 residues. The J segment lost 5 bases and the V segment lost 4 bases, leaving 3 bases of the junction unmatched. CDR3 residues: CASSDTSGGETQYF. CDR3 sequence (DNA): TGCGCCAGCAGCGACACTAGCGGGGGGGAGACCCAGTACTTC.

The gene calls are TRBV5-6 and TRBJ2-1; the D is unclear. Germline V gene lookup returns CDR1 SGHDT and CDR2 YYEEEE. The CDR3 runs 13 residues. Trimming left V 0 bases short and J 8 bases short, with 9 bases between. The CDR3: CASSLVRVDEQFF. The CDR3 DNA is TGTGCCAGCAGCTTGGTCCGGGTTGATGAGCAGTTCTTC. The full variable domain, rest sourced from reference TRBV5-6 and TRBJ2-1, is DAGVTQSPTHLIKTRGQQVTLRCSPKSGHDTVSWYQQALGQGPQFIFQYYEEEERQRGNFPDRFSGHQFPNYSSELNVNALLLGDSALYLCASSLVRVDEQFFGPGTRLTVL.

The rearrangement links TRBV19 to TRBJ2-7, with a possible D match to TRBD2 (5 bases). The CDR3 contains 15 residues. V was clipped by 5 bases and J by 4 bases, with 18 bases between them. The germline gives CDR1 LNHDA, CDR2 SQIVND (reference sequence). The CDR3 DNA sequence: TGTGCCAGTAGTCCCTCGAGGGATCCCGGTTACGAGCAGTACTTC. The encoded protein is CASSPSRDPGYEQYF. The variable domain in full, completed from reference TRBV19 and TRBJ2-7, reads DGGITQSPKYLFRKEGQNVTLSCEQNLNHDAMYWYRQDPGQGLRLIYYSQIVNDFQKGDIAEGYSVSREKKESFPLTVTSAQKNPTAFYLCASSPSRDPGYEQYFGPGTRLTVT.

The chain carries TRBV29-1 and TRBJ2-2; 7 nucleotides align to TRBD1. The CDR3 has 14 residues. Germline assignment: CDR1 SQVTM and CDR2 ANQGSEA. V shed 4 bases and J 6 bases; nucleotides not matched to a gene: 8. CDR3 loop: CSVAGTDRAGELFF. CDR3 nucleotide sequence: TGCAGCGTTGCCGGGACAGACAGGGCCGGGGAGCTGTTTTTT.

The chain couples TRBV25-1 to TRBJ1-2; TRBD1 aligns across 9 bases. The CDR3 consists of 15 residues. Germline assignment: CDR1 MGHDK and CDR2 SYGVNS. Losses at the gene ends were 2 bases for V and 4 bases for J; bases not matched to a gene: 5. CDR3 protein: CASSEKGTGFYGYTF. Written as DNA, the CDR3 is TGTGCCAGCAGTGAAAAAGGGACAGGGTTCTATGGCTACACCTTC.

J is TRBJ1-2 and V is TRBV7-8, with a tentative D call TRBD1 (5 bases). The CDR3 has 12 residues. Germline V gives CDR1 SGHVS, CDR2 FQNEAQ. V dropped 3 bases and J dropped 7 bases, with 9 bases sitting between them. The CDR3 nucleotides are TGTGCCAGCAGCTTGGGGGGAGTTGGCTACACCTTC. It specifies CASSLGGVGYTF.

The chain carries TRBV11-1 and TRBJ2-4, with 7 positions matching TRBD2. V was clipped by 3 bases and J by 7 bases; unmatched bases: 6. This CDR3 spans 14 amino acids. CDR1 and CDR2 from the germline V gene are SGHAT and FQDESV (reference sequence). DNA for the CDR3: TGTGCCAGCAGCTTTTTCGGGGGAGGGAACATTCAGTACTTC. Protein product: CASSFFGGGNIQYF.

The rearrangement uses TRBV6-1 and TRBJ2-6; possibly TRBD2 for D (6 bases). Germline-derived CDR1 and CDR2 are MNHNS and SASEGT. V dropped 1 base and J dropped 4 bases, with 8 bases sitting between them. The CDR3 contains 15 residues. The CDR3 region is CASSEGEAGANVLTF. DNA for the CDR3: TGTGCCAGCAGTGAAGGGGAGGCCGGGGCCAACGTCCTGACTTTC.

The chain links TRBV2 to TRBJ1-6; maybe TRBD1 (6 bases). This CDR3 has 15 residues. V lost 4 bases and J 8 bases, leaving 15 bases between the germline ends. Germline V gene lookup returns CDR1 SNHLY and CDR2 FYNNEI. The CDR3 coding sequence is TGTGCCAGCAGTGTTTTGCAGGGGAGGGATTCACCCCTCCACTTT. This translates into CASSVLQGRDSPLHF.

This clone was recorded a few times. The chain employs TRBV2 and TRBJ2-1; D gene ambiguous. CDR3 length equals 11 residues. V lost 6 bases, J lost 8 bases, and 8 bases lay in between. Germline CDR1 SNHLY, CDR2 FYNNEI. The CDR3 sequence: CASSEVDEQFF. Here the CDR3 DNA reads TGTGCCAGCAGCGAGGTCGATGAGCAGTTCTTC.

This sequence joins TRBV28 and TRBJ1-2, with D unclear. CDR3 length: 14 residues. V was shortened by 0 bases and J by 5 bases, with 10 bases between the two germline ends. CDR1 and CDR2 from the germline V gene are MDHEN and SYDVKM. The CDR3 DNA reads as TGTGCCAGCAGTTTATGGACTAGAGAGTATGGCTACACCTTC. Its translation: CASSLWTREYGYTF.